These 18 T cell receptor beta chains were all obtained from the same sample, sequenced in a study of cytomegalovirus exposure and HLA in healthy donors. Primers: 60 Vbeta forward and 13 Jbeta reverse. Sequencing used immunoSEQ multiplex PCR; TCRdb keeps in-frame clones, though not all of them. The sample has about 180,000 clones, about 80% seen once. The sequencing input was PBMCs. The receptors derive from a middle-aged woman in good health and CMV-seronegative.

The rearrangement uses TRBV7-9 and TRBJ2-3; D remains unclear. CDR3 length: 12 residues. V lost 5 bases, J lost 11 bases, and 14 bases lay in between. The germline gives CDR1 SEHNR, CDR2 FQNEAQ (reference sequence). CDR3 bases: TGTGCCAGCAGCCGCCCCGCGCTTGGGCAGTATTTT. It codes for CASSRPALGQYF.

J is TRBJ2-3 and V is TRBV6-1, with D maybe TRBD2 (6 bases). Germline V gives CDR1 MNHNS, CDR2 SASEGT. This CDR3 region has 15 residues. V was clipped by 8 bases and J by 0 bases, with 15 bases between them. CDR3 loop: CASGPAGPSTDTQYF. CDR3 sequence (DNA): TGTGCCAGCGGACCGGCGGGACCTAGCACAGATACGCAGTATTTT.

This chain connects TRBV6-6 to TRBJ2-3, with 14 bases matching TRBD2. This CDR3 is 16 amino acids long. The V gene end was trimmed by 4 bases and the J gene end by 4 bases; junction bases not matched to a gene: 4. Germline V gene sequence: CDR1 MNHNY, CDR2 SVGAGI (reference sequence). Written as DNA, the CDR3 is TGTGCCAGCAGTTCAGGGACTAGCGGGAGACCAGATACGCAGTATTTT. The encoded protein is CASSSGTSGRPDTQYF.

This chain uses TRBV4-1 with TRBJ1-5; D ambiguous. V lost 0 bases to trimming and J lost 7 bases, with 16 bases between them. The CDR3 is 16 residues long. Per germline, CDR1 MGHRA and CDR2 YSYEKL. The CDR3 is CASSQEPGSSNQPQHF. For the CDR3, the DNA is TGCGCCAGCAGCCAAGAGCCGGGTTCCTCTAACCAGCCCCAGCATTTT.

The chain is built from TRBV6-8 and TRBJ2-5, with a possible D match to TRBD2 (6 bases). The CDR3 extends over 15 amino acids. Looked up from germline, CDR1 is MNHGY and CDR2 is SAAAGT. Trimming shortened V by 1 base and J by 4 bases, and 13 bases separated the two germline ends. The CDR3 DNA reads as TGTGCCAGCAGTTACTGGGGACTCCCCCTAGAGACCCAGTACTTC. Encoded protein: CASSYWGLPLETQYF.

V is TRBV7-2 and J is TRBJ2-6; the match to TRBD1 covers 9 bases. V lost 4 bases to trimming and J lost 2 bases; unmatched junction nucleotides: 6. In germline, CDR1 is SGHTA, CDR2 FQGNSA. The CDR3 extends over 17 amino acids. The CDR3 sequence is CASSSSTGGAGANVLTF. CDR3 bases: TGTGCCAGCAGCTCAAGTACAGGGGGCGCTGGGGCCAACGTCCTGACTTTC.

The chain combines TRBV2 with TRBJ1-5; 9 nucleotides align to TRBD1. Trimming at V came to 4 bases and at J to 3 bases, leaving 4 bases not matched to a gene. The CDR3 is made up of 15 amino acids. Germline V CDR1 and CDR2: SNHLY, FYNNEI. CDR3 DNA: TGTGCCAGCAGTGCCGGGACAGGGAACAATCAGCCCCAGCATTTT. Translated, it gives CASSAGTGNNQPQHF.

The genes are TRBV6-5 and TRBJ1-2; D gene uncertain. The V end was cut by 2 bases, the J end by 0 bases, with 7 bases between. There are 14 residues in the CDR3. The germline gives CDR1 MNHEY, CDR2 SVGAGI. Here the CDR3 reads CASSYGLANYGYTF. For the CDR3, the DNA is TGTGCCAGCAGTTACGGTTTAGCTAACTATGGCTACACCTTC.

This clone appeared once. This chain joins TRBV7-8 and TRBJ1-4; no definite D call. Germline assignment: CDR1 SGHVS and CDR2 FQNEAQ. The CDR3 is 15 amino acids. Trimming cost V 5 bases and J 8 bases, with 18 bases left between them. DNA of the CDR3: TGTGCCAGCAGCCCCACCTCTTCGGGTTCCGAAAAACTGTTTTTT. It translates to CASSPTSSGSEKLFF.

J is TRBJ1-5 and V is TRBV28, with D perhaps matching TRBD1 (6 bases). CDR1 is MDHEN, CDR2 SYDVKM, per germline. V was pared by 0 bases and J by 5 bases, with 14 bases between. CDR3 length: 16 residues. The CDR3 DNA sequence: TGTGCCAGCAGTTTATGGTCGGACAGCCTTTATCAGCCCCAGCATTTT. Encoded protein: CASSLWSDSLYQPQHF.

This clone was seen only once. This rearrangement joins TRBV4-2 to TRBJ1-1; D uncertain. Germline lookup yields CDR1 LGHNA and CDR2 YNFKEQ. This CDR3 is built from 13 residues. The germline V and J ends were trimmed by 6 bases and 2 bases, with 10 bases remaining between them. The chain's CDR3 is CASRPSHNTEAFF. CDR3 nucleotide sequence: TGTGCCAGCAGGCCTAGTCACAACACTGAAGCTTTCTTT.

This clone showed up just a few times. The chain combines TRBV6-6 with TRBJ2-1, with D uncertain. V was shortened by 2 bases and J by 6 bases, with 8 bases between the two germline ends. The length of the CDR3 is 13 residues. Looked up from germline, CDR1 is MNHNY and CDR2 is SVGAGI (reference sequence). The CDR3 loop is CASSYLVGNEQFF. The CDR3 DNA reads TGTGCCAGCAGTTACCTAGTGGGCAATGAGCAGTTCTTC.

Comments on this clone: The junction departs from germline at one end; a sequencing error may be responsible. This rearrangement joins TRBV19 to TRBJ2-2; no definite D call. Germline V gene data show CDR1 as LNHDA and CDR2 as SQIVND (reference sequence). The CDR3 has 14 residues. CDR3 sequence (DNA): TGTGCCAGTAGTATATCCCCGAACAGCGGGGAGCTGTTTTTT. Translation gives CASSISPNSGELFF.

The chain's CDR3 is CASSPLTSGGYHEQYF. The CDR3 region has the DNA TGTGCCAGCAGCCCCCTGACTAGCGGAGGTTACCACGAGCAGTACTTC. The chain joins TRBV7-9 to TRBJ2-7; 9 bases agree with TRBD2. Germline V gene data show CDR1 as SEHNR and CDR2 as FQNEAQ (reference sequence). The J segment lost 5 bases and the V segment lost 5 bases, leaving 13 bases of the junction unmatched. CDR3 length: 16 residues.

This clone has just one count. The V gene is TRBV7-8, the J gene TRBJ2-7; 8 nucleotides line up with TRBD2. The CDR3 covers 13 residues. Trimming took 5 bases from V and 3 from J; bases not matched to a gene: 3. Germline values: CDR1 SGHVS, CDR2 FQNEAQ. The chain's CDR3 is CASSPGRVYEQYF. The CDR3 DNA reads TGTGCCAGCAGCCCCGGGAGGGTCTACGAGCAGTACTTC.

The V call is TRBV6-5, the J call TRBJ1-1; TRBD1 might be the D (6 bases). The CDR3 covers 14 residues. CDR1 and CDR2 (germline): MNHEY, SVGAGI. Trimming pared 2 bases from V and 1 base from J, leaving 8 bases between. The CDR3 loop is CASSYGTSNTEAFF. CDR3 coding DNA: TGTGCCAGCAGTTACGGGACATCGAACACTGAAGCTTTCTTT.

In this sample, this clone turned up once. The chain joins TRBV28 to TRBJ2-7; 14 positions agree with TRBD2. The CDR3 sequence is 16 residues long. V gave up 7 bases and J gave up 5 bases; unmatched junction bases: 10. In germline, CDR1 is MDHEN, CDR2 SYDVKM. CDR3 protein: CASTEGLAGVGHEQYF. DNA of the CDR3: TGTGCCAGCACGGAGGGACTAGCGGGGGTCGGCCACGAGCAGTACTTC. Filled out from reference TRBV28 and TRBJ2-7, the complete variable domain reads DVKVTQSSRYLVKRTGEKVFLECVQDMDHENMFWYRQDPGLGLRLIYFSYDVKMKEKGDIPEGYSVSREKKERFSLILESASTNQTSMYLCASTEGLAGVGHEQYFGPGTRLTVT.

The chain uses TRBV30 and TRBJ2-3, with D maybe TRBD1 (6 bases). V lost 2 bases to trimming and J lost 2 bases, with 14 bases between them. The CDR3 totals 15 residues. The V gene's germline CDR1 is GTSNPN and CDR2 SVGIG (reference sequence). In nucleotides, the CDR3 is TGTGCCTGGAGTTTCGGGACACCCGTCACAGATACGCAGTATTTT. It specifies CAWSFGTPVTDTQYF.